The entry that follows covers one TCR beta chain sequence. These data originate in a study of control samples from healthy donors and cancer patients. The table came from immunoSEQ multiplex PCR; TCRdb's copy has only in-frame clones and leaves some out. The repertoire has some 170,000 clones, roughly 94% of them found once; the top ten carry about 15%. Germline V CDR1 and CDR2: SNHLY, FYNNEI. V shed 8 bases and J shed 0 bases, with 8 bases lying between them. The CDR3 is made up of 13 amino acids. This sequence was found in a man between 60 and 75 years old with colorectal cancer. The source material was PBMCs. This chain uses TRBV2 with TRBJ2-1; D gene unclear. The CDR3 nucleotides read TGTGCCAGCGGGGAAACCTCCTACAATGAGCAGTTCTTC. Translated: CASGETSYNEQFF.